The 26 T cell receptor beta chains reported below all come from one sample, sequenced in a study of blood T cells in healthy people across ages (dated by TCRdb to 2015 to 2017). Library preparation was by 5' RACE. Sequenced on an Illumina HiSeq 2500. The second PCR ran for roughly 6 to 11 cycles and used a J-beta primer mix along with a sample-barcoded 5' primer. Starting from the raw public reads, TCRdb applied fastp trimming at Q25, assembled clones with MiXCR and retained in-frame beta chains. Rows with one shared CDR3 protein collapse into an entry with the most common genes and DNA. The sample records about 1.4 million distinct CDR3 sequences, roughly 64% of which are singletons. The ten largest clones represent about 6.3% of the sample. The sample taken for sequencing was blood. These receptors were obtained from a man between 18 and 35 years old in good health.

Comments on this clonotype: The junction differs from germline at one of its ends, possibly a read error. The V and J genes are TRBV20-1 and TRBJ2-1; D unresolved. Germline lookup yields CDR1 DFQATT and CDR2 SNEGSKA (reference sequence). The CDR3 is 16 residues long. The CDR3 loop is CGARDVPLSNGNEQFF. The CDR3 region has the DNA TGCGGTGCTAGAGACGTCCCCCTTTCTAACGGCAATGAGCAGTTCTTC.

The J gene is TRBJ2-3, the V gene TRBV29-1; 7 bases agree with TRBD2. This CDR3 is built from 13 residues. The germline gives CDR1 SQVTM, CDR2 ANQGSEA. V lost 5 bases, J lost 3 bases, and 5 bases stayed unmatched. The CDR3 sequence: CSVRGRTTDTQYF. The CDR3 DNA sequence: TGCAGCGTTCGCGGGAGAACAACAGATACGCAGTATTTT.

Only a few counts were recorded for this clonotype. J is TRBJ1-4 and V is TRBV7-2; no clear D gene. The CDR3 loop spans 12 amino acids. Germline CDR1 reads SGHTA; CDR2 reads FQGNSA. V gave up 8 bases and J gave up 10 bases, with 14 bases separating them. The CDR3 DNA is TGTGCCAGCGCTTTTGAGGGCGCAAAACTGTTTTTT. Its protein product is CASAFEGAKLFF.

The chain recombines TRBV3-1 with TRBJ1-1; D is unclear. V was clipped by 4 bases and J by 11 bases, with 14 bases between them. Germline V gene lookup returns CDR1 LGHDT and CDR2 YNNKEL (reference sequence). The CDR3 extends over 12 amino acids. The CDR3 here is CASSLIAGYAFF. The CDR3 coding sequence is TGTGCCAGCAGCCTCATCGCGGGTTACGCTTTCTTT.

The V call is TRBV28, the J call TRBJ1-1, with TRBD1 matching over 7 bases. There are 15 residues in the CDR3. Germline CDR1 and CDR2: MDHEN and SYDVKM. The junction had 16 bases not matched to a gene; V was cut back by 5 bases and J by 10 bases. DNA for the CDR3: TGTGCCAGCAGTCATTCCCCCTCAGACAGGGACGGAGCTTTCTTT. Translating it yields CASSHSPSDRDGAFF.

V usage is TRBV13 and J usage is TRBJ2-7, with a tentative D call TRBD2 (5 bases). Deletions cut 5 bases from V and 2 bases from J, with 10 bases between. From germline, CDR1 is PRHDT and CDR2 FYEKMQ (reference sequence). The CDR3 extends over 13 amino acids. The CDR3 is CASSTLATYEQYF. CDR3 nucleotide sequence: TGTGCCAGCAGCACTCTAGCCACCTACGAGCAGTACTTC.

The V gene is TRBV28, the J gene TRBJ1-1; the D gene is possibly TRBD1 (5 bases). CDR1 and CDR2 from the germline V gene are MDHEN and SYDVKM. Trimming left V 10 bases short and J 7 bases short, with 13 bases between. The CDR3 is 11 amino acids. The CDR3 protein is CATIDRIEAFF. Here the CDR3 DNA reads TGTGCCACAATAGACAGAATTGAAGCTTTCTTT.

The chain employs TRBV20-1 and TRBJ1-5; 10 nucleotides align to TRBD1. The CDR3 sequence is 18 residues long. The ends lost 2 bases at V and 6 bases at J; junction bases unmatched: 16. Germline CDR1 reads DFQATT; CDR2 reads SNEGSKA (reference sequence). The CDR3 DNA follows: TGCAGTGCTAGAAGGTCCGCAACCGTGACAGGGGGCGGTCAGCCCCAGCATTTT. As protein: CSARRSATVTGGGQPQHF.

This clonotype was picked up a small number of times. The CDR3 DNA sequence: TGTGCCATCTCGGGACAGAAGAACACTGAAGCTTTCTTT. Amino acids: CAISGQKNTEAFF. The chain carries TRBV10-3 and TRBJ1-1; the match to TRBD1 covers 7 bases. The CDR3 runs 13 residues. Trimming removed 8 bases from V and 1 base from J; junction bases left unmatched: 4. Germline-derived CDR1 and CDR2 are ENHRY and SYGVKD.

The chain carries TRBV21-1 and TRBJ2-5; TRBD1 is the table's D call, not checked against the DNA. TRBV21-1 is a pseudogene segment. There are 18 residues in the CDR3. The CDR3 reads CASSKALGTNYPGETQYF. The CDR3 DNA reads TGTGCCAGCAGCAAAGCGCTAGGCACAAATTACCCGGGAGAGACCCAGTACTTC.

The chain couples TRBV20-1 to TRBJ1-1; D gene unclear. Germline CDR1 DFQATT, CDR2 SNEGSKA (reference sequence). The CDR3 contains 12 residues. V lost 6 bases to trimming and J lost 0 bases, with 8 bases between them. CDR3 sequence reads: CSAVHVNTEAFF. CDR3 nucleotide sequence: TGCAGTGCCGTACATGTGAACACTGAAGCTTTCTTT.

The chain employs TRBV29-1 and TRBJ2-3, with 12 bases aligning to TRBD2. Germline CDR1 reads SQVTM; CDR2 reads ANQGSEA. The V gene end was trimmed by 3 bases and the J gene end by 1 base; junction bases not matched to a gene: 8. The CDR3 is 17 amino acids. CDR3 in DNA: TGCAGCGTTGACAAACGGCGACTAGCGGGAGGCACAGATACGCAGTATTTT. Protein: CSVDKRRLAGGTDTQYF.

This clonotype was seen more than once but under ten times. The chain is built from TRBV6-5 and TRBJ2-7; D is uncertain. Trimming removed 2 bases at V and 7 bases at J, with 15 bases between. The CDR3 is 14 residues long. Per germline, CDR1 MNHEY and CDR2 SVGAGI. The CDR3 spells CASSYEQPPWEQYF. The CDR3 nucleotides read TGTGCCAGCAGTTACGAGCAGCCGCCATGGGAGCAGTACTTC.

In the case of this clonotype: A much larger clone sits a single nucleotide away, making a read error possible. DNA for the CDR3: TGTGCCAGCAGCTATAGCTCCAAGGAGCAGTTCTTC. Residues: CASSYSSKEQFF. The chain uses TRBV6-6 and TRBJ2-1; no clear D. Deletions cut 6 bases from V and 10 bases from J, with 13 bases between. The germline V gene encodes CDR1 MNHNY and CDR2 SVGAGI (reference sequence). The length of the CDR3 is 12 residues.

The V gene is TRBV20-1, the J gene TRBJ2-4; TRBD2 matches at 8 bases. This CDR3 has 13 amino acids. Germline trimming cut 3 bases from V and 8 bases from J; bases unmatched to any gene: 6. Germline V gene data show CDR1 as DFQATT and CDR2 as SNEGSKA (reference sequence). CDR3 sequence: CSARKRESHIQYF. The CDR3 DNA follows: TGCAGTGCTAGGAAGCGGGAGAGTCACATTCAGTACTTC.

This clonotype was found a few times. V is TRBV5-1 and J is TRBJ2-7, with 12 nucleotides matching TRBD2. This CDR3 is 14 amino acids long. The V gene end was trimmed by 3 bases and the J gene end by 4 bases; junction bases not matched to a gene: 2. Germline lookup yields CDR1 SGHRS and CDR2 YFSETQ. The CDR3 region is CASSWTSGMYEQYF. The CDR3 DNA sequence: TGCGCCAGCAGCTGGACTAGCGGGATGTACGAGCAGTACTTC.

This chain connects TRBV5-1 to TRBJ2-1; 11 nucleotides match TRBD2. Germline loops: CDR1 SGHRS, CDR2 YFSETQ. The CDR3 totals 16 residues. V was clipped by 0 bases and J by 5 bases; unmatched bases: 4. The CDR3 loop reads CASSLDLAGGDNEQFF. The CDR3 nucleotides are TGCGCCAGCAGCTTGGACCTAGCGGGAGGAGACAATGAGCAGTTCTTC.

J is TRBJ2-6 and V is TRBV30; 8 bases map to TRBD1. Germline V gene data show CDR1 as GTSNPN and CDR2 as SVGIG (reference sequence). This CDR3 region has 14 residues. V lost 7 bases to trimming and J lost 4 bases; unmatched junction nucleotides: 6. Here the CDR3 reads CASQTGAGANVLTF. As DNA, the CDR3 is TGTGCCTCACAGACAGGGGCCGGGGCCAACGTCCTGACTTTC.

This clonotype occurred a few times. The chain recombines TRBV7-6 with TRBJ2-7; possibly TRBD2 for D (6 bases). The CDR3 loop spans 15 amino acids. V was pared by 7 bases and J by 8 bases, with 24 bases between. Germline lookup yields CDR1 SGHVS and CDR2 FNYEAQ. The DNA of the CDR3 is TGTGCCAGCATCCCCCTTACCGGGCGGGAAATCAAGCAGTACTTC. Residues: CASIPLTGREIKQYF.

The gene calls are TRBV4-2 and TRBJ2-3, with TRBD2 identical over 9 bases. The CDR3 covers 16 residues. Germline V gives CDR1 LGHNA, CDR2 YNFKEQ. V was pared by 1 base and J by 2 bases, with 4 bases of the junction left unmatched. DNA of the CDR3: TGTGCCAGCAGCCAAGGACAGCGGGGGGTCACAGATACGCAGTATTTT. Its protein product is CASSQGQRGVTDTQYF.

The chain is built from TRBV6-2 or TRBV6-3 and TRBJ2-7; D unclear. CDR3 size: 12 residues. Germline V lookup: CDR1 MNHEY, CDR2 SVGEGT. The ends were cut back, 5 bases at V and 2 bases at J, with 7 bases in the middle. CDR3 sequence (DNA): TGTGCCAGCAGTCCCGAGGCCTACGAGCAGTACTTC. It codes for CASSPEAYEQYF.

A few counts support this clonotype. The V and J genes are TRBV5-1 and TRBJ2-7; 7 bases are a match to TRBD2. With V trimmed by 2 bases and J by 2 bases, 4 bases remained unmatched. The germline V gene has CDR1 SGHRS and CDR2 YFSETQ. The CDR3 is 14 residues long. This chain's CDR3 is CASSFGGRPYEQYF. CDR3 DNA: TGCGCCAGCAGCTTTGGCGGGAGACCCTACGAGCAGTACTTC.

The genes are TRBV12-3 or TRBV12-4 and TRBJ2-5; D is undetermined. CDR3 size: 14 residues. The V and J ends lost 5 bases and 1 base respectively, with 11 bases between them. DNA for the CDR3: TGTGCCAGCAGTCCTGCTAGACTCCAAGAGACCCAGTACTTC. This codes for CASSPARLQETQYF.

This clonotype was seen only a few times. This may arise from a read error, as a much more abundant clone is one base away. The chain combines TRBV4-1 with TRBJ2-1; 8 nucleotides line up with TRBD2. The V gene's germline CDR1 is MGHRA and CDR2 YSYEKL. This CDR3 has 17 residues. CDR3 nucleotides: TGCGCCGGCAGCCAGGCGGTAGCGGGACTGATCTACAATGAGCAGTTCTTC. It encodes CAGSQAVAGLIYNEQFF.

This sequence joins TRBV11-2 and TRBJ2-5; possible D gene TRBD1, 6 bases. Trimming left V 5 bases short and J 4 bases short, with 14 bases between. Germline values: CDR1 SGHAT, CDR2 FQNNGV. The CDR3 has 14 amino acids. The DNA for the CDR3 is TGTGCCAGCAGCGTAAACAGGGTATCAGAGACCCAGTACTTC. Residues: CASSVNRVSETQYF.

V usage is TRBV6-5 and J usage is TRBJ1-1, with D maybe TRBD1 (6 bases). Per germline, CDR1 MNHEY and CDR2 SVGAGI. The CDR3 length is 13 residues. V shed 7 bases and J shed 5 bases, with 14 bases lying between them. The CDR3 loop is CASKQGSGTEAFF. DNA of the CDR3: TGTGCCAGCAAGCAGGGGTCCGGGACTGAAGCTTTCTTT.